These T cell receptor beta chains were read from a single sample in a study of blood T cell repertoires in COVID-19. Assay used: immunoSEQ multiplex PCR; TCRdb lists only in-frame clones, some missing. The sample consists of roughly 100,000 clones, about 80% of them appearing once. Source material: peripheral blood. These receptor sequences come from a human donor in a cohort sampled during active COVID-19. The CDR3 runs from the conserved cysteine through the conserved F or W. The D gene is left open where the match is weak. Not all rows give a size; the values are once, few, many and, for expanded clones, a class.

D gene	V gene	J gene	clone size	CDR3 DNA	CDR3 protein
NA	TRBV27	TRBJ2-6	NA	TGTGCCAGCAGTTCTCAGGGTATTGGGGCCAACGTCCTGACTTTC	CASSSQGIGANVLTF
NA	TRBV29-1	TRBJ1-3	few	TGCAGCGTTGGTAGGCAGGCCCCTGGAAACACCATATATTTT	CSVGRQAPGNTIYF
NA	TRBV2	TRBJ2-3	NA	TGTGCCAGCAGGGTACAGCAGGGCCCAGATACGCAGTATTTT	CASRVQQGPDTQYF
TRBD1	TRBV4-2	TRBJ1-2	NA	TGTGCCAGCAGCCCGGACAGGGGGAGCGGCTACACCTTC	CASSPDRGSGYTF
TRBD1	TRBV12-3/TRBV12-4	TRBJ1-1	NA	TGTGCCAGCAGCTCGAAACAGGGGGTTGAAGCTTTCTTT	CASSSKQGVEAFF
NA	TRBV6-4	TRBJ1-1	NA	TGTGCCAGCAGTGCGGGGAGGAACACTGAAGCTTTCTTT	CASSAGRNTEAFF
NA	TRBV5-4	TRBJ2-7	NA	TGTGCCAGCAGCTTGGCCGATGTCAGCGGCAGACTAAACACCTACGAGCAGTACTTC	CASSLADVSGRLNTYEQYF
NA	TRBV9	TRBJ2-2	NA	TGTGCCAGCAGCGTAGCCGAGGGGGCGAACACCGGGGAGCTGTTTTTT	CASSVAEGANTGELFF
NA	TRBV10-1	TRBJ1-3	NA	TGCGCCAGCAGTCAGTCGGAGGACTCTGGAAACACCATATATTTT	CASSQSEDSGNTIYF
TRBD1	TRBV6-6	TRBJ1-3	NA	TGTGCCAGCAGTTACACAGCAGGGGGTGCAAACACCATATATTTT	CASSYTAGGANTIYF
TRBD2	TRBV7-2	TRBJ2-7	NA	TGTGCCAGCAGCTCAACTAGCGGGTACGAGCAGTACTTC	CASSSTSGYEQYF
TRBD2	TRBV5-1	TRBJ2-3	NA	TGCGCCAGCAGCGAGCCGACTAGCGGGGGCGTTCGCACAGATACGCAGTATTTT	CASSEPTSGGVRTDTQYF
NA	TRBV5-1	TRBJ1-1	NA	TGCGCCAGCAGCTTGGTGGGGCCCGGGGGCACTGAAGCTTTCTTT	CASSLVGPGGTEAFF
TRBD1	TRBV4-1	TRBJ2-5	NA	TGCGCCAGCAGCCTACAGGGGTTGGGAGAGACCCAGTACTTC	CASSLQGLGETQYF
NA	TRBV18	TRBJ1-2	NA	TGTGCCAGCTCCTCGGGGAGCAGAAACTATGGCTACACCTTC	CASSSGSRNYGYTF
NA	TRBV18	TRBJ1-1	NA	TGTGCCAGCTCACCGTTAGACAGACCGAACACTGAAGCTTTCTTT	CASSPLDRPNTEAFF
NA	TRBV15	TRBJ1-5	NA	TGTGCCACCAGCAGAGTCAGGGAGGGGCAGCCCCAGCATTTT	CATSRVREGQPQHF
TRBD1	TRBV5-4	TRBJ2-1	NA	TGTGCCAGCAGCTTGATGAGACAGGGGGCGCGGCAGTTCTTC	CASSLMRQGARQFF
NA	TRBV20-1	TRBJ1-6	NA	TGCAGTGCAGGGGTTAATTCACCCCTCCACTTT	CSAGVNSPLHF
NA	TRBV3-1/TRBV3-2	TRBJ2-5	NA	TGTGCCAGCAGCCCGGGGTGGAGGGAAGAGACCCAGTACTTC	CASSPGWREETQYF
NA	TRBV6-1	TRBJ2-7	NA	TGTGCCAGCAGTGAACCGGGAAGCTCCTACGAGCAGTACTTC	CASSEPGSSYEQYF
TRBD2	TRBV9	TRBJ2-7	NA	TGTGCCAGCAGCGGCACTAGCGGCTCCGAGCAGTACTTC	CASSGTSGSEQYF
NA	TRBV9	TRBJ1-2	NA	TGTGCCAGCAGCGTAGGACAGGATGGCTACACCTTC	CASSVGQDGYTF
TRBD1	TRBV5-1	TRBJ2-3	few	TGCGCCAGCAGCCCTGAGACAGGGGGCATCGCAGATACGCAGTATTTT	CASSPETGGIADTQYF
TRBD2	TRBV5-5	TRBJ2-3	NA	TGTGCCAGCAGCTTCTGGCGGGGGGGCTCAGATACGCAGTATTTT	CASSFWRGGSDTQYF
TRBD1	TRBV20-1	TRBJ1-5	NA	TGCAGTGCTAGTAAGGGGGCTGGGCAGCCCCAGCATTTT	CSASKGAGQPQHF
NA	TRBV5-1	TRBJ2-1	NA	TGCGCCAGCAGCTTGGCAGGGGTCGCCAATGAGCAGTTCTTC	CASSLAGVANEQFF
TRBD1	TRBV28	TRBJ1-3	NA	TGTGCCAGCAATTCACCTAGGGACAGGGGCTCTGGAAACACCATATATTTT	CASNSPRDRGSGNTIYF
NA	TRBV18	TRBJ1-1	NA	TGTGCCAGCTCACCTGCCACAGGGAAAACTGAAGCTTTCTTT	CASSPATGKTEAFF
NA	TRBV19	TRBJ2-1	NA	TGTGCCACCACGACTAGCTCCTACAATGAGCAGTTCTTC	CATTTSSYNEQFF
TRBD2	TRBV18	TRBJ2-1	NA	TGTGCCAGCTCACCCAGGACTAGCTACAATGAGCAGTTCTTC	CASSPRTSYNEQFF
NA	TRBV11-2	TRBJ1-6	NA	TGTGCCAGCAGCTTAGAAGTAGGGGGTAATTCACCCCTCCACTTT	CASSLEVGGNSPLHF
NA	TRBV19	TRBJ1-2	NA	TGTGCCACTAGCCGCCCGGTAAAGGGGGTCGGCTACACCTTC	CATSRPVKGVGYTF
TRBD1	TRBV5-1	TRBJ1-5	NA	TGCGCCAGCAGCTTGGGGACAGGGGGGATGGCAGGTCAGCCCCAGCATTTT	CASSLGTGGMAGQPQHF
TRBD1	TRBV7-9	TRBJ1-2	NA	TGTGCCAGCAGTCTCAGAACAGGGGGCAATGGCTACACCTTC	CASSLRTGGNGYTF
NA	TRBV18	TRBJ1-1	NA	TGTGCCAGCTCACCCCGCGGAGGGAACACTGAAGCTTTCTTT	CASSPRGGNTEAFF
NA	TRBV12-3/TRBV12-4	TRBJ1-2	NA	TGTGCCAGCAGTTTACTTAGAAGAGGCTACACCTTC	CASSLLRRGYTF
TRBD2	TRBV7-9	TRBJ2-5	NA	TGTGCCAGCACCCGGGTGGCGGGAGAAGAAGAGACCCAGTACTTC	CASTRVAGEEETQYF
NA	TRBV7-9	TRBJ1-1	NA	TGTGCCAGCAGCTTGCAATGGGGCCACCCCTCGGCTTTCTTT	CASSLQWGHPSAFF
NA	TRBV2	TRBJ1-3	NA	TGTGCCAGCAGGTCCAGGGTTCTCTCTGGAAACACCATATATTTT	CASRSRVLSGNTIYF
TRBD2	TRBV28	TRBJ2-3	few	TGTGCCAGCACCGGGGGGGGGCTGAGCGCGGATACGCAGTATTTT	CASTGGGLSADTQYF
NA	TRBV5-4	TRBJ2-3	NA	TGTGCCAGCAGATTATACACAGATACGCAGTATTTT	CASRLYTDTQYF
NA	TRBV4-2	TRBJ1-4	once	TGTGCCAGCAGCCAAGACGGGGGGAATGAAAAACTGTTTTTT	CASSQDGGNEKLFF
TRBD1	TRBV15	TRBJ2-6	NA	TGTGCCACCAGCGCCGGGGACAGAAGCTCTGGGGCCAACGTCCTGACTTTC	CATSAGDRSSGANVLTF
TRBD1	TRBV2	TRBJ1-2	once	TGTGCCAGCAGACGGACAGGGGTTGGTGGCTACACCTTC	CASRRTGVGGYTF
TRBD1	TRBV27	TRBJ1-2	NA	TGTGCCAGCAGCCCCCTCGGGACAGGTGTCGTCCCTAACTATGGCTACACCTTC	CASSPLGTGVVPNYGYTF
TRBD1	TRBV5-1	TRBJ2-3	once	TGCGCCAGCAGGTACCGGGACAGGGTTACAGATACGCAGTATTTT	CASRYRDRVTDTQYF
NA	TRBV6-6	TRBJ1-1	NA	TGTGCCAGCAGTTACCTGACATCCCCAGGGACTGAAGCTTTCTTT	CASSYLTSPGTEAFF
TRBD2	TRBV30	TRBJ2-1	NA	TGTGCCTGGATCGACTCCGGACTAGCGGGGGGACAGTTCTTC	CAWIDSGLAGGQFF
TRBD1	TRBV7-2	TRBJ2-5	NA	TGTGCCAGCAGCCCGGGACAGCCCTTACAGTACTTC	CASSPGQPLQYF
NA	TRBV15	TRBJ2-2	NA	TGTGCCACCAGCAGAGATAGGGGTCGGACCGGGGAGCTGTTTTTT	CATSRDRGRTGELFF
NA	TRBV7-8	TRBJ2-3	NA	TGTGCCAGCAGCTTAGCGCCCCATCCCGGGGATACGCAGTATTTT	CASSLAPHPGDTQYF
TRBD2	TRBV2	TRBJ2-5	NA	TGTGCCAGCAGTGAAGGCGGGAGGAGCGTGGAGACCCAGTACTTC	CASSEGGRSVETQYF
TRBD1	TRBV27	TRBJ1-5	few	TGTGCCAGCAGCCTAGGACAGGGTAATCAGCCCCAGCATTTT	CASSLGQGNQPQHF
NA	TRBV28	TRBJ1-5	NA	TGTGCCAGCAGTTATTTTAGTTTGAGCAATCAGCCCCAGCATTTT	CASSYFSLSNQPQHF
NA	TRBV20-1	TRBJ2-5	NA	TGCAGTGCTAGATCTGAAGAGACCCAGTACTTC	CSARSEETQYF
NA	TRBV23-1	TRBJ2-3	NA	TGCGCCAGCAGTCCAGGGTCTGGCACAGATACGCAGTATTTT	CASSPGSGTDTQYF
TRBD1	TRBV5-4	TRBJ2-1	once	TGTGCCAGCAGCTTGGCTGGGACAGGGCCCAATGAGCAGTTCTTC	CASSLAGTGPNEQFF